Listed below are T cell receptor beta chains from one sample, sequenced in a study of blood T cell repertoires in COVID-19. Sequencing used immunoSEQ multiplex PCR; TCRdb keeps in-frame clones, though not all of them. The repertoire holds roughly 200,000 clones, with 70% to 80% as singletons. Sequenced input: peripheral blood. Receptor source: a man aged 45 to 65 who had recovered from COVID-19. CDR3s include the opening cysteine and the closing phenylalanine or tryptophan. The D gene is left open where the match is weak. The size of a clone is reported for some rows only, either as once, few or many, or as a class for expanded clones.

TGTGCCAGCAGCCCCCCGACAGGGACTGAGCAGTTCTTC | CASSPPTGTEQFF | TRBJ2-1 | - | TRBD1 | TRBV28
TGTGCCAGCAGTTACGGACTAGCGGCATTTGGGGGTGAGCAGTACTTC | CASSYGLAAFGGEQYF | TRBJ2-7 | - | TRBD2 | TRBV6-6
TGTGCCAGCAGCCCTAACCCGGGACACCGCCATGAAGCTTTCTTT | CASSPNPGHRHEAFF | TRBJ1-1 | once | - | TRBV7-3
TGTGCCAGCAGCTTCGGCGGGGGAGGGGGACAAGAGACCCAGTACTTC | CASSFGGGGGQETQYF | TRBJ2-5 | once | - | TRBV5-5
TGTGCCACCAGTGACCGGGACAGTCGGGGCTACACCTTC | CATSDRDSRGYTF | TRBJ1-2 | - | TRBD1 | TRBV24-1
TGTGCCAGCAGTCCCCAACTAGCGGGGGATTACGAGCAGTACTTC | CASSPQLAGDYEQYF | TRBJ2-7 | - | TRBD2 | TRBV27
TGTGCCAGCAGCCATGGACTAGCGGGAGACAGTCCGTTCTTC | CASSHGLAGDSPFF | TRBJ2-1 | - | TRBD2 | TRBV7-2
TGTGCCAGCAGTAATGGACAGGGGATAAAGTACTTC | CASSNGQGIKYF | TRBJ2-7 | - | TRBD1 | TRBV27
TGTGCCAGCAGTTATCGAGCGGGAGGAGGAGAGCAGTTCTTC | CASSYRAGGGEQFF | TRBJ2-1 | - | TRBD2 | TRBV2
TGTGCCTGGAGTCGGGAGGGGGATTCACCCCTCCACTTT | CAWSREGDSPLHF | TRBJ1-6 | - | - | TRBV30
TGCAGCGTTGATGGGACAGGGGCTGAGCAGTTCTTC | CSVDGTGAEQFF | TRBJ2-1 | - | TRBD1 | TRBV29-1
TGTGCCAGCAGCCAAGATGCAGCGGGAGGTCCCCACGAGCAGTACTTC | CASSQDAAGGPHEQYF | TRBJ2-7 | - | TRBD2 | TRBV3-1/TRBV3-2
TGTGCCAGCAGCTTAGGGACCCCCGGGACTAGACACTACGAGCAGTACTTC | CASSLGTPGTRHYEQYF | TRBJ2-7 | - | TRBD2 | TRBV7-8
TGTGCTAGTGGTTTGCCAACCGGGGAGCTGTTTTTT | CASGLPTGELFF | TRBJ2-2 | - | - | TRBV12-5
TGTGCCTGGAGTGTGGCGGGAGGGCTAGATACGCAGTATTTT | CAWSVAGGLDTQYF | TRBJ2-3 | many | TRBD2 | TRBV30
TGTGCCAGCAGCCCTTTCTACGAGCAGTACTTC | CASSPFYEQYF | TRBJ2-7 | - | - | TRBV7-8
TGTGCCAGTAGTTTATCTTTACAAGAGACCCAGTACTTC | CASSLSLQETQYF | TRBJ2-5 | - | - | TRBV19
TGTGCCAGCAGCCAACCCCTGGGACTAGCGGGAGGGGGAGGGTTTTACAATGAGCAGTTCTTC | CASSQPLGLAGGGGFYNEQFF | TRBJ2-1 | - | TRBD2 | TRBV28
TGTGCCAGCAGCGTTCGGGACAGGGGGAAGACCGGGGAGCTGTTTTTT | CASSVRDRGKTGELFF | TRBJ2-2 | - | TRBD1 | TRBV13
TGTGCCAGCAGCCGGGACAGGGTGTGGGAGACCCAGTACTTC | CASSRDRVWETQYF | TRBJ2-5 | - | TRBD1 | TRBV6-5
TGTGCCAGCAGCTTAGCGGGGCTAGATACGCAGTATTTT | CASSLAGLDTQYF | TRBJ2-3 | - | - | TRBV7-2
TGTGCCAGCAGCCCTTCCCGACAGGAGAACACTGAAGCTTTCTTT | CASSPSRQENTEAFF | TRBJ1-1 | - | - | TRBV9